These 17 T cell receptor beta chains were sequenced from one sample in a study of PD-1 blockade in classical Hodgkin lymphoma. The assay was immunoSEQ multiplex PCR, and TCRdb's table has in-frame clones only and misses some. The top ten clones hold around 0.6% of a sample with 25,000 to 35,000 clones, 70% to 85% of them seen once. Described time point: cycle 4 day 1 (C4D1), after around six weeks of nivolumab. Relapse after autologous stem cell transplantation occurred in every patient, and brentuximab vedotin exposure varied. By magnetic negative selection, CD4+ T cells were purified from thawed PBMCs. The sequencing here drew on CD4+ T cells from blood, taken before the fourth cycle of nivolumab. The receptors come from a human donor with classical Hodgkin lymphoma.

On this clone itself: Other nucleotide sequences in the sample specify the same CDR3. The chain has TRBV18 and TRBJ2-5; 8 bases are a match to TRBD1. CDR3 length: 14 amino acids. With V trimmed by 6 bases and J by 1 base, 4 bases remained unmatched. Looked up from germline, CDR1 is KGHSH and CDR2 is LQKENI. The CDR3 here is CASSPTGVQETQYF. Here the CDR3 DNA reads TGTGCCAGCTCTCCGACAGGGGTCCAAGAGACCCAGTACTTC.

The chain is built from TRBV28 and TRBJ2-1; no firm D call. The V end was cut by 9 bases, the J end by 0 bases, with 12 bases between. This CDR3 contains 14 residues. The germline CDR1 and CDR2 sequences are MDHEN and SYDVKM. The CDR3 nucleotides read TGTGCCAGTCGGCGGATCAGCTCCTACAATGAGCAGTTCTTC. As protein: CASRRISSYNEQFF.

This chain joins TRBV6-5 and TRBJ2-1; 12 bases agree with TRBD2. CDR1 and CDR2 (germline): MNHEY, SVGAGI. The CDR3 runs 15 residues. Trimming removed 5 bases from V and 7 bases from J; junction bases left unmatched: 6. The CDR3 sequence: CASSPLAGGGNEQFF. The CDR3 DNA sequence: TGTGCCAGCAGTCCTCTAGCGGGAGGGGGAAATGAGCAGTTCTTC.

This clone was recorded once. The chain is built from TRBV10-3 and TRBJ2-1; 8 nucleotides match TRBD2. The trim removed 8 bases at V and 4 bases at J, leaving 4 bases unmatched. Germline CDR1 ENHRY, CDR2 SYGVKD. The CDR3 length is 13 residues. The CDR3 sequence: CAIRREGYNEQFF. The CDR3 DNA sequence: TGTGCCATCCGTCGGGAGGGTTACAATGAGCAGTTCTTC.

The V and J genes are TRBV19 and TRBJ1-5; unclear D gene. Germline V CDR1 and CDR2: LNHDA, SQIVND (reference sequence). The ends were cut back, 2 bases at V and 0 bases at J, with 8 bases in the middle. The CDR3 spans 15 residues. The CDR3 bases are TGTGCCAGTAGTATATCGGGAAATAGCAATCAGCCCCAGCATTTT. This encodes CASSISGNSNQPQHF.

On this clone itself: Compared with germline, one end of the junction differs, possibly owing to a read error. V gene TRBV27 combines with J gene TRBJ1-1; no clear D gene. The CDR3 is 17 amino acids. Per the germline V gene, CDR1 is MNHEY and CDR2 is SMNVEV (reference sequence). The DNA of the CDR3 is TGTGCCAGCAGTTTATTAGGTTCGGGCACCGTGAACACTAAAGCTTTCTTT. It is translated as CASSLLGSGTVNTKAFF.

V is TRBV7-2 and J is TRBJ2-7; possibly TRBD2 for D (6 bases). V dropped 3 bases and J dropped 2 bases, with 8 bases sitting between them. CDR1 and CDR2 (germline): SGHTA, FQGNSA. There are 13 residues in the CDR3. Here the CDR3 reads CASSLAGTYEQYF. The DNA for the CDR3 is TGTGCCAGCAGCTTGGCGGGGACCTACGAGCAGTACTTC.

This clone was counted once. This chain links TRBV28 with TRBJ2-1; no reliable D call. V shed 7 bases and J shed 7 bases, with 11 bases lying between them. This CDR3 is built from 12 residues. Per germline, CDR1 MDHEN and CDR2 SYDVKM. The CDR3 loop is CASIHPGNEQFF. The CDR3 DNA reads as TGTGCCAGCATCCACCCCGGGAATGAGCAGTTCTTC.

This sequence joins TRBV19 and TRBJ2-3, with D maybe TRBD2 (5 bases). Germline assignment: CDR1 LNHDA and CDR2 SQIVND (reference sequence). The CDR3 consists of 17 residues. Between the trimmed V and J ends, which lost 1 base and 1 base, there was a span of 15 bases. CDR3 sequence (DNA): TGTGCCAGTAGTATAGCCGACTCGGGGTCGGGCACAGATACGCAGTATTTT. Its protein is CASSIADSGSGTDTQYF.

The chain is built from TRBV10-3 and TRBJ1-1; D is unresolved. Trimming removed 0 bases from V and 7 bases from J, with 6 bases in between. The CDR3 extends over 12 amino acids. Germline values: CDR1 ENHRY, CDR2 SYGVKD. The CDR3 loop reads CAISESLDEAFF. Written as DNA, the CDR3 is TGTGCCATCAGTGAGTCGTTGGATGAAGCTTTCTTT.

V is TRBV5-1 and J is TRBJ2-7; 9 nucleotides match TRBD1. Germline V lookup: CDR1 SGHRS, CDR2 YFSETQ. This CDR3 comprises 15 residues. The V segment lost 0 bases and the J segment 5 bases; nucleotides outside the gene matches: 6. This CDR3 is CASSLAGQGLDEQYF. In DNA, the CDR3 is TGCGCCAGCAGCTTGGCGGGACAGGGTCTGGACGAGCAGTACTTC.

The V and J genes are TRBV10-2 and TRBJ2-1, with 9 nucleotides matching TRBD2. Germline V gene data show CDR1 as WSHSY and CDR2 as SAAADI. The J segment lost 5 bases and the V segment lost 8 bases, leaving 7 bases of the junction unmatched. This CDR3 is 14 amino acids long. The CDR3 DNA follows: TGCGCCAGCTCAGGTAGCGGGGGTAACAATGAGCAGTTCTTC. Translating it yields CASSGSGGNNEQFF.

This sequence joins TRBV18 and TRBJ2-2, with 7 bases identical to TRBD2. The germline gives CDR1 KGHSH, CDR2 LQKENI. The CDR3 sequence is 13 residues long. V shed 3 bases and J 8 bases; nucleotides not matched to a gene: 3. CDR3 protein: CASSPGTKGELFF. In nucleotides, the CDR3 is TGTGCCAGCTCACCCGGGACTAAAGGGGAGCTGTTTTTT.

The rearrangement links TRBV7-9 to TRBJ2-5; D may be TRBD1 (5 bases). Germline CDR1 is SEHNR and CDR2 is FQNEAQ (reference sequence). This CDR3 is 14 amino acids long. The ends were cut back, 4 bases at V and 4 bases at J, with 13 bases in the middle. For the CDR3, the DNA is TGTGCCAGCAGCTCAATGGCAGGGTCAGAGACCCAGTACTTC. This codes for CASSSMAGSETQYF.

The chain links TRBV4-2 to TRBJ2-7; D possibly uses TRBD1 or TRBD2 (5 bases each). Germline CDR1 LGHNA, CDR2 YNFKEQ. V lost 1 base and J lost 3, with 13 bases in between. This CDR3 spans 15 amino acids. The CDR3 protein is CASSQVGQGVYEQYF. The CDR3 coding sequence is TGTGCCAGCAGCCAAGTGGGGCAGGGAGTCTACGAGCAGTACTTC.

V is TRBV19 and J is TRBJ2-3; unclear D gene. This CDR3 spans 17 amino acids. Trimming pared 5 bases from V and 4 bases from J, leaving 22 bases between. From germline, CDR1 is LNHDA and CDR2 SQIVND (reference sequence). CDR3 DNA: TGTGCCAGTAGTCCCCAAGTAGGGCAAGACCTCCCAGATACGCAGTATTTT. It encodes CASSPQVGQDLPDTQYF.

The chain combines TRBV6-1 with TRBJ2-5; D perhaps matches TRBD1 (6 bases). Germline V gene lookup returns CDR1 MNHNS and CDR2 SASEGT. The CDR3 is 13 amino acids. Trimming stripped 4 bases from V and 7 bases from J, with 13 bases between. The chain's CDR3 is CASSGGTRGTQYF. The CDR3 nucleotides read TGTGCCAGCAGTGGGGGGACCAGGGGGACCCAGTACTTC.